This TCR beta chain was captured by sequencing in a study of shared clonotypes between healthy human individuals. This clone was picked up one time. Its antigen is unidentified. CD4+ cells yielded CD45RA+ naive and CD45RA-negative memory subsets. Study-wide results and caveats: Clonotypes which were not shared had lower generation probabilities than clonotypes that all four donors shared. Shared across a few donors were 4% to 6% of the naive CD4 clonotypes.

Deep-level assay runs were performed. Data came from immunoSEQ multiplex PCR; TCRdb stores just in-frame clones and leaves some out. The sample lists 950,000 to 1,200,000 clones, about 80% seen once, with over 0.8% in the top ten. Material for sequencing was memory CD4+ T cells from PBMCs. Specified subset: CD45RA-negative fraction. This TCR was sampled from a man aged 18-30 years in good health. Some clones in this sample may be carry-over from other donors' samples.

CDR3 sequence reads: CASSRLGGGTGELFF. CDR3 nucleotide sequence: TGCGCCAGCAGCCGCCTAGGAGGGGGGACCGGGGAGCTGTTTTTT. The J gene is TRBJ2-2, the V gene TRBV4-1, with D perhaps TRBD1 or TRBD2 (6 bases each). The ends were cut back, 4 bases at V and 5 bases at J, with 14 bases in the middle. CDR3 length: 15 residues. Looked up from germline, CDR1 is MGHRA and CDR2 is YSYEKL.